One and the same sample provided the 24 T cell receptor beta chains below, sequenced in a study of Graves' ophthalmopathy and Graves' hyperthyroidism. Amplified material comprised TCR beta CDR3 regions derived from RNA transcripts. Investigators did first-round RT-PCR with HTBI primers, then second-round multiplex PCR. One entry per CDR3 protein, called by TCRdb with MiXCR from the multiplex PCR reads. The data contain 300,000 or so distinct CDR3 sequences, about a sixth of them singletons. The sequenced material came from peripheral blood. The origin of the receptors is an adult man with Graves' ophthalmopathy.

The table lists this clonotype with many counts. The genes are TRBV2 and TRBJ2-7; 7 bases are shared with TRBD1. V gave up 9 bases and J gave up 5 bases; unmatched junction bases: 10. The CDR3 runs 13 residues. CDR1 SNHLY and CDR2 FYNNEI come from the germline V gene. In nucleotides, the CDR3 is TGTGCCAGTCGACAGGGCGCGCGGGACGAGCAGTACTTC. As protein: CASRQGARDEQYF.

This chain connects TRBV6-1 to TRBJ2-5; D possibly corresponds to TRBD2 (5 bases). The V gene lost 5 bases and the J gene lost 2 bases, with 12 bases spanning the gap. Per germline, CDR1 MNHNS and CDR2 SASEGT. CDR3 size: 14 residues. CDR3 nucleotide sequence: TGTGCCAGCAGTCGCGGACTGGTACAAGAGACCCAGTACTTC. This translates into CASSRGLVQETQYF.

This clonotype was seen repeatedly, ten times or more. The rearrangement links TRBV28 to TRBJ1-2; 9 bases agree with TRBD1. This CDR3 region has 15 residues. Germline V CDR1 and CDR2: MDHEN, SYDVKM. The V segment lost 5 bases and the J segment 2 bases; nucleotides outside the gene matches: 6. In DNA, the CDR3 is TGTGCCAGCAGTGCACTAGGACAGGGGAACTATGGCTACACCTTC. Translation gives CASSALGQGNYGYTF.

The chain has TRBV6-5 and TRBJ1-5, with D uncertain. The CDR3 length is 13 residues. Germline V gene lookup returns CDR1 MNHEY and CDR2 SVGAGI. V shed 4 bases and J shed 5 bases, with 9 bases lying between them. The CDR3 region is CASSLEIYQPQHF. The DNA for the CDR3 is TGTGCCAGCAGTTTAGAGATCTATCAGCCCCAGCATTTT.

In this sample, this clonotype turned up many times. This chain connects TRBV5-1 to TRBJ2-7; D is uncertain. CDR3 size: 14 residues. Trimming cost V 1 base and J 5 bases, with 13 bases left between them. Germline values: CDR1 SGHRS, CDR2 YFSETQ. The CDR3: CASSLSDDFDEQYF. The CDR3 DNA reads as TGCGCCAGCAGCTTGTCCGACGATTTTGACGAGCAGTACTTC. Using reference TRBV5-1 and TRBJ2-7 for the parts outside the CDR3, the full variable domain is KAGVTQTPRYLIKTRGQQVTLSCSPISGHRSVSWYQQTPGQGLQFLFEYFSETQRNKGNFPGRFSGRQFSNSRSEMNVSTLELGDSALYLCASSLSDDFDEQYFGPGTRLTVT.

There are many counts of this clonotype. V and J are TRBV7-8 and TRBJ1-5, with unresolved D. Between the trimmed V and J ends, which lost 5 bases and 4 bases, there was a span of 15 bases. This CDR3 has 15 residues. Germline assignment: CDR1 SGHVS and CDR2 FQNEAQ. The DNA of the CDR3 is TGTGCCAGCAGCCCGGACCGATTAGCAAATCAGCCCCAGCATTTT. Translated: CASSPDRLANQPQHF.

This clonotype was counted ten times or more. The rearrangement links TRBV2 to TRBJ2-6; tentatively, D is TRBD1 (6 bases). V was pared by 7 bases and J by 0 bases, with 13 bases between. Per germline, CDR1 SNHLY and CDR2 FYNNEI. The CDR3 loop spans 16 amino acids. The CDR3 sequence: CASKPGTRSGANVLTF. CDR3 DNA: TGTGCCAGCAAACCCGGGACACGCTCTGGGGCCAACGTCCTGACTTTC.

This clonotype was found many times. This chain connects TRBV2 to TRBJ1-2; 7 positions agree with TRBD1. V lost 5 bases and J lost 9; bases outside the gene matches: 6. The CDR3 runs to 12 residues. CDR1 and CDR2 from the germline V gene are SNHLY and FYNNEI. The CDR3 bases are TGTGCCAGCAGTAGGGACAGATCCCGCTACACCTTC. As protein: CASSRDRSRYTF.

This clonotype was counted at least ten times. V gene TRBV5-1 combines with J gene TRBJ2-7, with a weak D call TRBD2 (5 bases). The CDR3 runs to 14 residues. Trimming stripped 3 bases from V and 4 bases from J, with 14 bases between. The germline gives CDR1 SGHRS, CDR2 YFSETQ. CDR3 DNA: TGCGCCAGCAGCTCGTTAGGAGCGGAGTACGAGCAGTACTTC. It is translated as CASSSLGAEYEQYF. The variable domain in full, completed from reference TRBV5-1 and TRBJ2-7, reads KAGVTQTPRYLIKTRGQQVTLSCSPISGHRSVSWYQQTPGQGLQFLFEYFSETQRNKGNFPGRFSGRQFSNSRSEMNVSTLELGDSALYLCASSSLGAEYEQYFGPGTRLTVT.

In its sample, this clonotype was seen many times. The V and J genes are TRBV29-1 and TRBJ1-1, with D possibly matching TRBD1 (5 bases). The CDR3 is 15 residues long. V shed 1 base and J shed 1 base, with 13 bases lying between them. Germline CDR1 and CDR2: SQVTM and ANQGSEA. The CDR3 is CSVEGGWGENTEAFF. The CDR3 nucleotides are TGCAGCGTTGAAGGGGGTTGGGGCGAGAACACTGAAGCTTTCTTT.

This clonotype was counted many times. This chain links TRBV6-2 or TRBV6-3 with TRBJ1-3; D not resolved. Deletions cut 4 bases from V and 0 bases from J, with 10 bases between. In germline, CDR1 is MNHEY, CDR2 SVGEGT. The CDR3 runs to 15 residues. The CDR3 region has the DNA TGTGCCAGCAGTTCACCCAGGATCTCTGGAAACACCATATATTTT. Translated: CASSSPRISGNTIYF.

This clonotype was observed many times. J is TRBJ2-7 and V is TRBV11-2, with no clear D. With 5 bases removed from V and 3 bases from J, the gap between germline ends came to 8 bases. The CDR3 length is 12 residues. Per the germline V gene, CDR1 is SGHAT and CDR2 is FQNNGV. The CDR3 protein is CASSAVDYEQYF. Here the CDR3 DNA reads TGTGCCAGCAGCGCCGTCGACTACGAGCAGTACTTC.

This clonotype occurred a few times. V usage is TRBV3-1 and J usage is TRBJ1-5, with D perhaps matching TRBD1 (6 bases). V shed 1 base and J shed 5 bases, with 21 bases lying between them. Germline values: CDR1 LGHDT, CDR2 YNNKEL (reference sequence). The CDR3 is made up of 18 amino acids. CDR3 loop: CASSQGWTEAPQHQPQHF. The CDR3 DNA is TGTGCCAGCAGCCAAGGATGGACAGAGGCGCCTCAACATCAGCCCCAGCATTTT.

This clonotype was counted at least ten times. V gene TRBV29-1 combines with J gene TRBJ2-7; D is ambiguous. V lost 4 bases and J lost 0, with 10 bases in between. There are 13 residues in the CDR3. CDR1 is SQVTM and CDR2 is ANQGSEA in the germline V gene. CDR3 sequence (DNA): TGCAGCGTTGTGTCCCGGAGCTCCTACGAGCAGTACTTC. Residues: CSVVSRSSYEQYF.

The table lists this clonotype with a few counts. V is TRBV28 and J is TRBJ2-7; D uncertain. Germline CDR1 and CDR2: MDHEN and SYDVKM. The CDR3 runs 15 residues. The ends were cut back, 5 bases at V and 0 bases at J, with 14 bases in the middle. CDR3 residues: CASSPSRGSSYEQYF. CDR3 coding DNA: TGTGCCAGCAGTCCCTCCCGAGGCAGCTCCTACGAGCAGTACTTC. Full variable domain (outside the CDR3, taken from reference TRBV28 and TRBJ2-7): DVKVTQSSRYLVKRTGEKVFLECVQDMDHENMFWYRQDPGLGLRLIYFSYDVKMKEKGDIPEGYSVSREKKERFSLILESASTNQTSMYLCASSPSRGSSYEQYFGPGTRLTVT.

The table lists this clonotype with many counts. The chain joins TRBV6-1 to TRBJ2-7; D might be TRBD1 (6 bases). Germline assignment: CDR1 MNHNS and CDR2 SASEGT. This CDR3 contains 14 residues. Trimming removed 6 bases from V and 6 bases from J, with 18 bases in between. DNA of the CDR3: TGTGCCAGCAGCCTCTCCAGGGGTAATGGCGAGCAGTACTTC. Its protein product is CASSLSRGNGEQYF.

The sample holds many counts of this clonotype. The chain carries TRBV7-2 and TRBJ2-5; 7 nucleotides match TRBD2. This CDR3 comprises 17 residues. Germline lookup yields CDR1 SGHTA and CDR2 FQGNSA. Losses at the gene ends were 4 bases for V and 2 bases for J; bases not matched to a gene: 13. CDR3 amino acids: CASSSPLGAAGQETQYF. In DNA form, the CDR3 reads TGTGCCAGCAGCTCCCCCCTTGGGGCAGCGGGGCAAGAGACCCAGTACTTC.

The chain is built from TRBV2 and TRBJ2-7; the match to TRBD1 covers 10 bases. CDR1 is SNHLY, CDR2 FYNNEI, per germline. J was trimmed by 4 bases and V by 5 bases; bases with no gene match: 14. CDR3 length: 17 amino acids. The CDR3 protein is CASSSDSGTGVGYEQYF. The CDR3 DNA reads TGTGCCAGCAGTTCCGACTCCGGGACAGGGGTCGGGTACGAGCAGTACTTC.

The rearrangement uses TRBV7-9 and TRBJ1-1; D possibly corresponds to TRBD1 (5 bases). The CDR3 is made up of 12 amino acids. Per the germline V gene, CDR1 is SEHNR and CDR2 is FQNEAQ (reference sequence). Trimming took 7 bases from V and 7 from J, leaving 13 bases between them. The CDR3 loop is CASTMGGDEAFF. The CDR3 bases are TGTGCCAGCACCATGGGGGGGGATGAAGCTTTCTTT.

This clonotype occurred many times. The J gene is TRBJ2-5, the V gene TRBV29-1, with D perhaps given as TRBD1 or TRBD2 (5 bases each). Germline V CDR1 and CDR2: SQVTM, ANQGSEA. V was shortened by 2 bases and J by 5 bases, with 9 bases between the two germline ends. CDR3 length: 12 amino acids. For the CDR3, the DNA is TGCAGCGTTGAATTGGGGGTGGAGACCCAGTACTTC. It codes for CSVELGVETQYF.

The chain is built from TRBV7-9 and TRBJ2-7, with 9 bases aligning to TRBD2. Unmatched junction bases numbered 4, after V lost 5 bases and J lost 2 bases. This CDR3 is built from 14 residues. CDR1 and CDR2 (germline): SEHNR, FQNEAQ (reference sequence). CDR3: CASSKAGGAYEQYF. CDR3 coding DNA: TGTGCCAGCAGCAAAGCGGGAGGAGCCTACGAGCAGTACTTC.

This clonotype was seen many times. The rearrangement joins TRBV9 to TRBJ1-5; TRBD1 might be the D (5 bases). CDR1 and CDR2 (germline): SGDLS, YYNGEE. This CDR3 has 13 amino acids. Trimming shortened V by 4 bases and J by 6 bases, and 11 bases separated the two germline ends. The CDR3 region is CASSRRDGQPQHF. CDR3 DNA: TGTGCCAGCAGCAGGCGGGACGGTCAGCCCCAGCATTTT. The full variable domain, its missing parts supplied by reference TRBV9 and TRBJ1-5, is DSGVTQTPKHLITATGQRVTLRCSPRSGDLSVYWYQQSLDQGLQFLIQYYNGEERAKGNILERFSAQQFPDLHSELNLSSLELGDSALYFCASSRRDGQPQHFGDGTRLSIL.

V usage is TRBV7-2 and J usage is TRBJ1-2; no reliable D call. Trimming removed 2 bases from V and 8 bases from J, with 6 bases in between. CDR1 is SGHTA and CDR2 is FQGNSA in the germline V gene. The CDR3 runs to 11 residues. CDR3 DNA sequence: TGTGCCAGCAGCTTATTAGCCGGCTACACCTTC. Translation: CASSLLAGYTF.

This clonotype appeared once. The chain links TRBV2 to TRBJ1-5, with a possible D match to TRBD1 (6 bases). With 6 bases removed from V and 5 bases from J, the gap between germline ends came to 14 bases. The CDR3 sequence is 14 residues long. Germline CDR1 reads SNHLY; CDR2 reads FYNNEI. CDR3 in amino acids: CASRGEQGYQPQHF. The CDR3, as DNA: TGTGCCAGCAGGGGGGAACAGGGATATCAGCCCCAGCATTTT.